The T cell receptor (beta chain) under discussion was sequenced for a study of OX40 agonist ivuxolimab in advanced cancers. For the study at large: Ivuxolimab is a fully human IgG2 antibody that activates OX40 (CD134). Patients with prior anti-PD-1, anti-PD-L1 or anti-CTLA-4 therapy were eligible; less than 50% had some.

The V gene's germline CDR1 is MNHEY and CDR2 SMNVEV (reference sequence). V was pared by 5 bases and J by 9 bases, with 29 bases between. The CDR3 extends over 18 amino acids. Using immunoSEQ multiplex PCR, the repertoire was profiled, and TCRdb retains in-frame clones only, with some absent. This sample carries 35,000 to 45,000 clones, more than 70% of them seen once, and the ten largest clones take about 3.6%. People who had autoimmune disease history or systemic immunosuppression were excluded. Material: CD4+ or CD8+ T cells sorted from blood, obtained in a trial of the OX40 agonist ivuxolimab. The source is an adult with an advanced solid tumor such as melanoma, head and neck, liver or kidney cancer. The rearrangement uses TRBV27 and TRBJ2-1; a possible D gene is TRBD1 (5 bases). The CDR3 DNA follows: TGTGCCAGCAGTCCCAGGGTACTACAGGTCCCTTTAAGGGGTGAGCAGTTCTTC. This sequence encodes CASSPRVLQVPLRGEQFF.